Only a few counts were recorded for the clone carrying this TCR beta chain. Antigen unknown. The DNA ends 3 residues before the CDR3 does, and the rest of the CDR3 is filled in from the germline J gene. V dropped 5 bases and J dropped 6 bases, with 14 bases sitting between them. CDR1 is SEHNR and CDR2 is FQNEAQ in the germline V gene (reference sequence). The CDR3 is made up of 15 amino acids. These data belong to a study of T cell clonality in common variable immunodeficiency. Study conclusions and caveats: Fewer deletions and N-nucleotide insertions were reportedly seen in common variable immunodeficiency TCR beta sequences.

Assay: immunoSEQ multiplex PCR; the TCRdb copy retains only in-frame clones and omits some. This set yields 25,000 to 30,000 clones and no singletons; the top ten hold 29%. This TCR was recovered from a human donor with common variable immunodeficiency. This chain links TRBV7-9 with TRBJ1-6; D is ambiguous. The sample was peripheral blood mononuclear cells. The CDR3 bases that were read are TGTGCCAGCAGCCCTAGGAGCACGGGTAATTCACCC. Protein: CASSPRSTGNSP. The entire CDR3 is CASSPRSTGNSPLHF.